The entry that follows covers one T cell receptor beta chain sequence. Original processing methods: Estimation of nucleated cell counts relied on the amplification of reference gene primers. Only in-frame clones appear in the TCRdb table, and some are missing; sequencing was by immunoSEQ multiplex PCR. The DNA was the basis for D and trimming; V, J and clone size are from that table. The sample holds 180,000 or so clones, about 86% seen once. This record belongs to a study of blood T cell repertoires in COVID-19. Study at large: The samples span acute and convalescent COVID-19 from the United States, Italy and Spain. Nucleic acid was either cDNA or gDNA, and it came from T cells, B-cell-depleted T cells, or PBMCs.

Germline V gene sequence: CDR1 LNHDA, CDR2 SQIVND (reference sequence). The CDR3 sequence is 15 residues long. Trimming removed 7 bases at V and 0 bases at J, with 13 bases between. The J gene is TRBJ1-5, the V gene TRBV19; D is undetermined. Sequenced input: peripheral blood. This TCR came from a man between 60 and 75 years old with acute or convalescent COVID-19. CDR3 sequence reads: CASMLEAYSNQPQHF. Here the CDR3 DNA reads TGTGCCAGTATGCTTGAGGCTTATAGCAATCAGCCCCAGCATTTT.